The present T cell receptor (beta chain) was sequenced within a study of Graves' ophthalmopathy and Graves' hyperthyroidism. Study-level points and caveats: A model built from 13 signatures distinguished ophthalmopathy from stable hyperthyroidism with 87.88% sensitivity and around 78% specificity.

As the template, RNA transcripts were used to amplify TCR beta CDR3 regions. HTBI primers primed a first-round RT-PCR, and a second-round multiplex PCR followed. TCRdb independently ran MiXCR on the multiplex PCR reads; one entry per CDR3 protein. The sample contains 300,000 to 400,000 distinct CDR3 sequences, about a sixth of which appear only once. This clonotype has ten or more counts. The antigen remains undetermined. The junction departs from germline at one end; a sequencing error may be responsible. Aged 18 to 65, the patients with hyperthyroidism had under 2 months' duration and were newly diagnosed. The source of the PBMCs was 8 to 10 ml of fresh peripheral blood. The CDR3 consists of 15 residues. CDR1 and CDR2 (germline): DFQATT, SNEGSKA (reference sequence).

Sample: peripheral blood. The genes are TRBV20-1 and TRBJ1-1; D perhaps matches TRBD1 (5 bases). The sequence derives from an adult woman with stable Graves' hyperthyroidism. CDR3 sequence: CSARGERHSNTEAFF. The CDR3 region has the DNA TGCAGTGCGAGAGGGGAGAGACACTCGAACACTGAAGCTTTCTTT.